The 3 T cell receptor beta chains listed next were all sequenced from one sample in a study of cytomegalovirus exposure and HLA in healthy donors (dated by TCRdb to the late 2010s). To prepare the library, the immunoSEQ multiplex PCR assay was applied. As stored in TCRdb, this immuneACCESS dataset retains in-frame rearrangements with V and J assigned. A fraction of the clones does not appear; measured against another copy, unresolved V genes explain less than half of the discrepancy, and the remainder lacks a known reason. A total of 95,000 to 120,000 clones appear in this sample, around 95% of them only once. The top ten clonotypes cover roughly 0.66% of the sample. Sequenced input: PBMCs. Receptors originate from a woman aged 18-29 years in good health and CMV-seronegative.

This chain connects TRBV6-1 to TRBJ2-7; tentative D call: TRBD1 (5 bases). The CDR3 loop spans 15 amino acids. Trimming cost V 1 base and J 5 bases, with 15 bases left between them. Germline V gene sequence: CDR1 MNHNS, CDR2 SASEGT. The CDR3 reads CASSEEGQGRDEQYF. The CDR3, as DNA: TGTGCCAGCAGTGAAGAGGGGCAGGGCCGCGACGAGCAGTACTTC.

The rearrangement joins TRBV4-1 to TRBJ2-1; 9 bases line up with TRBD1. The CDR3 runs to 15 residues. With 1 base clipped from V and 7 bases from J, the junction kept 5 bases outside the gene matches. Germline CDR1 is MGHRA and CDR2 is YSYEKL. For the CDR3, the DNA is TGCGCCAGCAGCCAAGTACAGGGGGCAGAGAATGAGCAGTTCTTC. Translated, it gives CASSQVQGAENEQFF.

The rearrangement links TRBV4-2 to TRBJ2-1, with D tentatively TRBD2 (6 bases). This CDR3 has 14 amino acids. The germline V gene encodes CDR1 LGHNA and CDR2 YNFKEQ. Trimming took off 4 bases at V and 3 bases at J, with 10 bases between the two ends. The CDR3 loop reads CASSPGGDYNEQFF. The CDR3 nucleotides read TGTGCCAGCAGCCCAGGCGGGGACTACAATGAGCAGTTCTTC.